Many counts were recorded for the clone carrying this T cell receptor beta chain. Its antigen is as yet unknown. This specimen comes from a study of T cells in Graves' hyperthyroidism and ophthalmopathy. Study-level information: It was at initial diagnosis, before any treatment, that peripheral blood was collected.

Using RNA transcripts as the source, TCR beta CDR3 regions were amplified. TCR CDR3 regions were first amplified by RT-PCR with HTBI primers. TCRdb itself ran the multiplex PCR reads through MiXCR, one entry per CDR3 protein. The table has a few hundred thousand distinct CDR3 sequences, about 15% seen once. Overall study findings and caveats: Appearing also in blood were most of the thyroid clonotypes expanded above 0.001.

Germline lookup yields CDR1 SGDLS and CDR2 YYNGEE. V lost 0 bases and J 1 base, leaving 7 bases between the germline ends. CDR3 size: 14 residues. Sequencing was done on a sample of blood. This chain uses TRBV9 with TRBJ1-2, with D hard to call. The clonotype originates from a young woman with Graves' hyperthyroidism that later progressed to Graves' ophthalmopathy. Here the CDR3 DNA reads TGTGCCAGCAGCGTAGCAAGGAATAACTATGGCTACACCTTC. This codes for CASSVARNNYGYTF.